The clone carrying this TCR beta chain was seen more than once but under ten times. This specimen belongs to a study of human T cells and chemical hapten exposure. Study at large: Diphenylcyclopropenone was administered weekly to the scalp of patients throughout the roughly 25-week study. A mostly female patient group had alopecia areata, totalis or universalis.

TCRdb re-derived calls from the RACE reads in MiXCR, one entry per CDR3 protein. In the table there are approximately 97,000 distinct CDR3 sequences, 27% of which are singletons. As for time point: patch test 3, about 24 weeks after DPC sensitization. Regarding treatment: therapeutic diphenylcyclopropenone sensitization with weekly scalp DPC. Losses at the gene ends were 6 bases for V and 3 bases for J; bases not matched to a gene: 5. The CDR3 totals 15 residues. Germline CDR1 reads MNHEY; CDR2 reads SVGAGI. The chain has TRBV6-5 and TRBJ1-5; TRBD1 aligns across 10 bases. The clonotype was recovered from a man aged 40-49 years with alopecia areata. Some clones in this sample may be carry-over from other donors' samples. Specimen: whole blood, collected in connection with sensitization to the hapten diphenylcyclopropenone (DPC). The CDR3 nucleotides are TGTGCCAGCAGCTCGGACAGGGGGAACAATCAGCCCCAGCATTTT. Protein product: CASSSDRGNNQPQHF.